The rows below give T cell receptor beta chains drawn from one sample of a study of shared clonotypes between healthy human individuals. Only in-frame clones appear in the TCRdb table, and some are missing; sequencing was by immunoSEQ multiplex PCR. This table holds 2,500,000 or so clones, around 92% found once. The source material was naive CD4+ T cells from PBMCs. The receptors stem from a man younger than 35 in good health. Some clones in this sample may be carry-over from other donors' samples. The CDR3 runs from the conserved cysteine through the conserved F or W. D genes are given only for firm matches.

D gene,J gene,V gene,CDR3 protein,CDR3 DNA
TRBD2,TRBJ2-7,TRBV6-5,CASSRLANSYEQYF,TGTGCCAGCAGTAGACTAGCGAACTCCTACGAGCAGTACTTC
.,TRBJ1-3,TRBV6-5,CASSYSRWASANTIYF,TGTGCCAGCAGTTACTCAAGATGGGCCTCGGCAAACACCATATATTTT
TRBD1,TRBJ1-5,TRBV7-2,CASTGTANQPQHF,TGTGCCAGCACCGGGACAGCTAATCAGCCCCAGCATTTT
.,TRBJ1-2,TRBV28,CASSSTNTWGYTF,TGTGCCAGCAGTTCTACCAATACGTGGGGCTACACCTTC
.,TRBJ2-7,TRBV29-1,CSVGPRQASYEQYF,TGCAGCGTTGGCCCCCGGCAGGCGAGCTACGAGCAGTACTTC
.,TRBJ2-7,TRBV12-5,CASGLGRGAEQYF,TGTGCTAGTGGTTTGGGCAGGGGCGCCGAGCAGTACTTC
.,TRBJ2-6,TRBV5-1,CASSTMSGRATGANVLTF,TGCGCCAGCAGCACAATGTCAGGCAGGGCGACTGGGGCCAACGTCCTGACTTTC
.,TRBJ1-5,TRBV19,CASTYTTVYSNQPQHF,TGTGCCAGTACCTACACGACAGTCTATAGCAATCAGCCCCAGCATTTT
TRBD1,TRBJ2-7,TRBV4-1,CASSRTGTYEQYF,TGCGCCAGCAGCCGGACAGGGACCTACGAGCAGTACTTC
TRBD1,TRBJ2-7,TRBV28,CASSGQGGGPLSYEQYF,TGTGCCAGCTCGGGACAGGGGGGCGGCCCCCTCTCCTACGAGCAGTACTTC
.,TRBJ2-3,TRBV14,CASSQGGQKDTQYF,TGTGCCAGCAGCCAAGGTGGGCAGAAGGATACGCAGTATTTT
.,TRBJ1-1,TRBV7-2,CASSPSPGNTEAFF,TGTGCCAGCAGCCCCAGCCCGGGGAACACTGAAGCTTTCTTT
.,TRBJ1-2,TRBV5-1,CASSPRVGGYGYTF,TGCGCCAGCAGTCCCAGGGTTGGTGGCTATGGCTACACCTTC
.,TRBJ2-3,TRBV28,CASAPGGQGQTDTQYF,TGTGCCAGCGCCCCGGGCGGTCAGGGCCAGACAGATACGCAGTATTTT
TRBD2,TRBJ2-7,TRBV7-2,CASSLSGIEYEQYF,TGTGCCAGCAGCTTAAGCGGGATAGAGTACGAGCAGTACTTC
.,TRBJ1-2,TRBV7-2,CASSQGAKTNYGYTF,TGTGCCAGCAGCCAAGGGGCAAAAACTAACTATGGCTACACCTTC
.,TRBJ1-1,TRBV7-3,CASSPPGARTEAFF,TGTGCCAGCAGCCCCCCGGGGGCAAGGACTGAAGCTTTCTTT
TRBD1,TRBJ2-1,TRBV7-3,CASSQRTGMGNEQFF,TGTGCCAGCAGCCAACGGACAGGGATGGGGAATGAGCAGTTCTTC
TRBD1,TRBJ1-2,TRBV7-2,CAGSRQGGDYGYTF,TGTGCCGGCAGCCGACAGGGAGGGGACTATGGCTACACCTTC
TRBD1,TRBJ2-5,TRBV6-5,CASSYEDRSRQETQYF,TGTGCCAGCAGTTACGAGGACAGGAGTAGACAAGAGACCCAGTACTTC
.,TRBJ1-2,TRBV6-1,CASSEEGSYGYTF,TGTGCCAGCAGTGAAGAGGGGAGCTATGGCTACACCTTC
TRBD1,TRBJ1-5,TRBV7-2,CASSPGTAGPQPQHF,TGTGCCAGCAGCCCCGGGACAGCTGGGCCTCAGCCCCAGCATTTT